Presented here are 16 T cell receptor beta chains from one specimen sequenced in a study of human T cells and chemical hapten exposure. One entry per CDR3 protein, called by TCRdb with MiXCR from the RACE reads. The table lists about 120,000 distinct CDR3 sequences, roughly an eighth of them singletons. The time point is: patch test 1, 2 weeks after DPC sensitization. Documented treatment: therapeutic diphenylcyclopropenone sensitization with weekly scalp DPC. The sample consisted of whole blood, taken in connection with sensitization to the hapten diphenylcyclopropenone (DPC). All receptors come from a young man with alopecia areata. Some clones in this sample may be carry-over from other donors' samples.

The V and J genes are TRBV4-1 and TRBJ2-1; TRBD2 agrees at 13 bases. Germline CDR1 is MGHRA and CDR2 is YSYEKL. This CDR3 region has 16 residues. Trimming cost V 4 bases and J 5 bases; bases outside gene matches: 5. This chain's CDR3 is CASSPRTSGSNNEQFF. The CDR3 bases are TGCGCCAGCAGCCCGCGGACTAGCGGGAGTAACAATGAGCAGTTCTTC.

The chain couples TRBV10-3 to TRBJ1-2; D unclear. The CDR3 spans 14 residues. The germline V gene has CDR1 ENHRY and CDR2 SYGVKD. Trimming took 7 bases from V and 7 from J, leaving 19 bases between them. The CDR3 loop is CAINGGGRPIGYTF. DNA for the CDR3: TGTGCCATCAACGGAGGAGGCAGGCCAATTGGCTACACCTTC.

V and J are TRBV6-2 or TRBV6-3 and TRBJ2-6; no reliable D call. The germline V and J ends were trimmed by 2 bases and 0 bases, with 5 bases remaining between them. Germline V gene lookup returns CDR1 MNHEY and CDR2 SVGEGT. The CDR3 totals 15 residues. The CDR3 DNA reads TGTGCCAGCAGTTACGAGAGCTCTGGGGCCAACGTCCTGACTTTC. This encodes CASSYESSGANVLTF.

V is TRBV12-3 or TRBV12-4 and J is TRBJ1-6, with 9 bases that match TRBD1. V lost 6 bases, J lost 8 bases, and 8 bases stayed unmatched. The CDR3 is made up of 15 amino acids. CDR3 sequence (DNA): TGTGCCAGCAGCTTAACGGGACAGGGAGATTCACCCCTCCACTTT. Residues: CASSLTGQGDSPLHF.

This clonotype came up many times. This chain joins TRBV29-1 and TRBJ2-7, with D perhaps matching TRBD1 or TRBD2 (5 bases each). Germline loops: CDR1 SQVTM, CDR2 ANQGSEA. Between the trimmed V and J ends, which lost 6 bases and 2 bases, there was a span of 11 bases. The CDR3 has 12 residues. The CDR3 nucleotides read TGCAGCGTCCTCTTGGGGGCCTACGAGCAGTACTTC. This translates into CSVLLGAYEQYF.

This clonotype has more than one count but fewer than ten. The V gene is TRBV11-3, the J gene TRBJ1-1; 7 positions agree with TRBD1. CDR1 is SGHNT and CDR2 is YENEEA in the germline V gene. J gave up 5 bases and V 5 bases, and 5 bases lay outside the gene matches. The length of the CDR3 is 13 residues. CDR3 DNA: TGTGCCAGCAGCCGACAGGGAAGAACTGAAGCTTTCTTT. This codes for CASSRQGRTEAFF.

The table lists this clonotype with many counts. This chain links TRBV28 with TRBJ2-3; D is undetermined. In germline, CDR1 is MDHEN, CDR2 SYDVKM. Trimming cost V 5 bases and J 1 base, with 16 bases left between them. This CDR3 is 16 amino acids long. The CDR3: CASSPLGWSGTDTQYF. The CDR3 bases are TGTGCCAGCAGTCCCCTGGGGTGGAGTGGCACAGATACGCAGTATTTT. Variable domain in full (rest from reference TRBV28 and TRBJ2-3): DVKVTQSSRYLVKRTGEKVFLECVQDMDHENMFWYRQDPGLGLRLIYFSYDVKMKEKGDIPEGYSVSREKKERFSLILESASTNQTSMYLCASSPLGWSGTDTQYFGPGTRLTVL.

This clonotype was seen only a few times. The chain links TRBV7-6 to TRBJ1-4; maybe TRBD1 (6 bases). The V end lost 6 bases, the J end lost 8 bases, and 16 bases lay between the germline ends. The CDR3 is 14 residues long. Germline loops: CDR1 SGHVS, CDR2 FNYEAQ. In DNA form, the CDR3 reads TGTGCCAGCAGACCCGGCAGGGGAGAAGAAAAACTGTTTTTT. Protein: CASRPGRGEEKLFF.

The chain couples TRBV18 to TRBJ2-7; possible D gene TRBD2, 6 bases. Germline CDR1 reads KGHSH; CDR2 reads LQKENI. CDR3 length: 13 residues. Trimming cost V 5 bases and J 0 bases, with 8 bases left between them. The DNA of the CDR3 is TGTGCCAGCTCAGCGGGGAGCTCCTACGAGCAGTACTTC. Its translation is CASSAGSSYEQYF. The full variable domain, with the rest looked up from reference TRBV18 and TRBJ2-7, is NAGVMQNPRHLVRRRGQEARLRCSPMKGHSHVYWYRQLPEEGLKFMVYLQKENIIDESGMPKERFSAEFPKEGPSILRIQQVVRGDSAAYFCASSAGSSYEQYFGPGTRLTVT.

This clonotype was counted a few times. V and J are TRBV28 and TRBJ2-3, with D maybe TRBD2 (5 bases). The CDR3 has 12 amino acids. CDR1 is MDHEN and CDR2 is SYDVKM in the germline V gene. V lost 3 bases and J lost 6, with 7 bases in between. The CDR3, as DNA: TGTGCCAGCAGTTTGGAGCGGGATACGCAGTATTTT. Its protein is CASSLERDTQYF.

This clonotype came up a few times. The V and J genes are TRBV20-1 and TRBJ1-1; a weak D match, TRBD1 (6 bases). The germline V gene has CDR1 DFQATT and CDR2 SNEGSKA (reference sequence). V lost 1 base, J lost 1 base, and 10 bases lay in between. This CDR3 region has 14 residues. This chain's CDR3 is CSARGTATNTEAFF. Here the CDR3 DNA reads TGCAGTGCTAGAGGGACAGCTACGAACACTGAAGCTTTCTTT.

The chain uses TRBV7-9 and TRBJ2-4; D tentatively fits TRBD1 or TRBD2 (6 bases each). The V and J ends lost 5 bases and 4 bases respectively, with 15 bases between them. The germline V gene encodes CDR1 SEHNR and CDR2 FQNEAQ (reference sequence). The CDR3 contains 15 residues. CDR3 amino acids: CASSLLGGQKNIQYF. CDR3 sequence (DNA): TGTGCCAGCAGCCTTCTGGGGGGCCAGAAAAACATTCAGTACTTC. Variable domain in full (rest from reference TRBV7-9 and TRBJ2-4): DTGVSQNPRHKITKRGQNVTFRCDPISEHNRLYWYRQTLGQGPEFLTYFQNEAQLEKSRLLSDRFSAERPKGSFSTLEIQRTEQGDSAMYLCASSLLGGQKNIQYFGAGTRLSVL.

J is TRBJ1-1 and V is TRBV29-1, with a weak D call TRBD1 (6 bases). The CDR3 totals 14 residues. Germline CDR1 is SQVTM and CDR2 is ANQGSEA. V was pared by 4 bases and J by 0 bases, with 12 bases between. The CDR3 region has the DNA TGCAGCGTTGTTGTCAGGACAGTGAACACTGAAGCTTTCTTT. Amino acids: CSVVVRTVNTEAFF.

This clonotype was counted many times. The chain is built from TRBV6-2 or TRBV6-3 and TRBJ2-2; 9 nucleotides line up with TRBD1. The ends lost 7 bases at V and 7 bases at J; junction bases unmatched: 10. CDR1 is MNHEY, CDR2 SVGEGT, per germline. This CDR3 region has 15 residues. The CDR3, as DNA: TGTGCCAGCACCTCCGGGACAGGGAATGTCGGGGAGCTGTTTTTT. Protein sequence: CASTSGTGNVGELFF.

This clonotype was recorded at least ten times. The chain joins TRBV5-1 to TRBJ2-4, with no clear D. V was trimmed by 0 bases and J by 9 bases, leaving 13 bases between them. Germline V lookup: CDR1 SGHRS, CDR2 YFSETQ. The CDR3 consists of 14 residues. CDR3 bases: TGCGCCAGCAGCTTGGGGGTAGTCAGTTCCATTCAGTACTTC. As protein: CASSLGVVSSIQYF.

This rearrangement joins TRBV20-1 to TRBJ2-7; possibly TRBD1 or TRBD2 for D (5 bases each). Germline lookup yields CDR1 DFQATT and CDR2 SNEGSKA (reference sequence). Trimming pared 4 bases from V and 6 bases from J, leaving 16 bases between. The CDR3 length is 13 residues. CDR3 protein: CSATGPNLGEQYV. The DNA for the CDR3 is TGCAGTGCTACGGGGCCGAACTTAGGCGAGCAGTACGTC.